Listed below are T cell receptor beta chains from one sample, sequenced in a study of shared clonotypes between healthy human individuals. The repertoire was sequenced with immunoSEQ multiplex PCR; TCRdb's copy has only in-frame clones and lacks some. The sample holds roughly 2,300,000 clones, around 92% seen once. Sequences were obtained from naive CD4+ T cells from PBMCs. All receptors come from a man in his late teens or twenties in good health. Some clones in this sample may be carry-over from other donors' samples. Both conserved end residues are part of each CDR3. D genes are given only for firm matches. Rows give clone size only sometimes, using once, few, many, or a class for an expanded clone.

j_call clone_size v_call d_call cdr3_nt cdr3_aa
TRBJ2-7 - TRBV10-3 TRBD2 TGTGCCAGCACCCAGCGGGAGGAGTACGAGCAGTACTTC CASTQREEYEQYF
TRBJ2-1 - TRBV4-2 - TGTGCCAGCAGCCAAGACCAACGGGGCCCATCCTACAATGAGCAGTTCTTC CASSQDQRGPSYNEQFF
TRBJ2-7 - TRBV27 - TGTGCCAGCAGTTTGAACCTTAACTACGAGCAGTACTTC CASSLNLNYEQYF
TRBJ2-2 - TRBV9 TRBD2 TGTGCCAGCAGCGGCCCTAGCGGGAGTATCGGGGAGCTGTTTTTT CASSGPSGSIGELFF
TRBJ2-7 - TRBV2 TRBD2 TGTGCCAGCAGCGCCCCCGGGGCTAGCGGGAACGAGCAGTACTTC CASSAPGASGNEQYF
TRBJ2-3 - TRBV18 - TGTGCCAGCTCACCACCCACTACCACAGATACGCAGTATTTT CASSPPTTTDTQYF
TRBJ1-2 - TRBV19 TRBD1 TGTGCCAGTAGGGAGACAGGGGGCGGAACCTATGGCTACACCTTC CASRETGGGTYGYTF
TRBJ2-7 - TRBV7-8 - TGTGCCAGCAGCCGGCCGGGACTGCCTTACGAGCAGTACTTC CASSRPGLPYEQYF
TRBJ2-7 - TRBV2 - TGTGCCAGCAGTGGCGAGGTCGGCGGGCAGTACTTC CASSGEVGGQYF
TRBJ2-7 - TRBV13 - TGTGCCAGCAGCTTAGGGGCTAGAGGGGCCTACGAGCAGTACTTC CASSLGARGAYEQYF
TRBJ1-3 once TRBV10-2 - TGCGCCAGCATCGGAGGAGACACCATATATTTT CASIGGDTIYF
TRBJ1-2 - TRBV2 - TGTGCCAGCAGTGATTTGGGGGGGCAGGGCTATGGCTACACCTTC CASSDLGGQGYGYTF
TRBJ2-1 - TRBV12-5 TRBD2 TGTGCTAGTGGTTCTAGCGGGAGAGGTAATGAGCAGTTCTTC CASGSSGRGNEQFF
TRBJ2-7 - TRBV2 TRBD1 TGTGCCAGCACCGGGACAGGGAGATACGAGCAGTACTTC CASTGTGRYEQYF
TRBJ2-1 - TRBV14 TRBD2 TGTGCCAGCAGCCAGGGACTATTGGCCTTGGTCTCGTACAATGAGCAGTTCTTC CASSQGLLALVSYNEQFF
TRBJ1-1 once TRBV6-5 TRBD1 TGTGCCAGCAGTCAACGGACAGGGATGAACACTGAAGCTTTCTTT CASSQRTGMNTEAFF
TRBJ2-5 - TRBV7-2 TRBD1 TGTGCCAGCAGCCGACTCGGACAGGTAGAAGAGACCCAGTACTTC CASSRLGQVEETQYF
TRBJ2-7 - TRBV11-2 TRBD1 TGTGCCAGCAGCTTGGCTCCGGGACAGGGGGACTACGAGCAGTACTTC CASSLAPGQGDYEQYF
TRBJ1-4 - TRBV19 - TGTGCCAGTGGTGGGACCAACAGAATGCCTAAAGAAAAACTGTTTTTT CASGGTNRMPKEKLFF
TRBJ2-3 - TRBV5-4 TRBD1 TGTGCCAGCAGCTTGGGCTTAGGGGGCCACACAGATACGCAGTATTTT CASSLGLGGHTDTQYF
TRBJ1-5 - TRBV5-1 - TGCGCCAGCAGCTTGTTCGGGGAGAATCAGCCCCAGCATTTT CASSLFGENQPQHF
TRBJ2-1 - TRBV18 TRBD2 TGTGCCAGCTCACCGGGAGCGGGAGGGCCCTACAATGAGCAGTTCTTC CASSPGAGGPYNEQFF
TRBJ1-3 - TRBV28 - TGTGCCAGCAGTCCCGAGTTGCCTGGAAACACCATATATTTT CASSPELPGNTIYF
TRBJ1-5 - TRBV7-2 - TGTGCCAGCAGCTTAAGTGAGGGACGGCCCCAGCATTTT CASSLSEGRPQHF
TRBJ2-7 - TRBV19 TRBD2 TGTGCCAGTAGCCCGGGAGCGGGAGTGGGAGAGCAGTACTTC CASSPGAGVGEQYF
TRBJ2-7 - TRBV12-2 - TGTGCAAGTCCCCCAACCGGCAGGGATCGGTACGAGCAGTACTTC CASPPTGRDRYEQYF
TRBJ2-5 - TRBV5-1 - TGCGCCAGCAGCGGAGGACAGCTCCAAGAGACCCAGTACTTC CASSGGQLQETQYF
TRBJ1-2 - TRBV6-5 - TGTGCCAGCAGAGACGACGGGGGCTATGGCTACACCTTC CASRDDGGYGYTF
TRBJ2-3 - TRBV4-2 TRBD2 TGTGCCAGCAGCCACTTTGCGGGAGGGTACAGGCCCACAGATACGCAGTATTTT CASSHFAGGYRPTDTQYF
TRBJ1-5 - TRBV9 - TGTGCCAGCAGCGGAACCGGGGGCAATCAGCCCCAGCATTTT CASSGTGGNQPQHF
TRBJ2-7 - TRBV28 - TGTGCCAGCAGATTAGGGGTATTCCCTTCCTACGAGCAGTACTTC CASRLGVFPSYEQYF
TRBJ1-2 - TRBV20-1 - TGCAGTGCTAGGGGAGAGCTTGGCTACACCTTC CSARGELGYTF
TRBJ2-4 - TRBV6-5 - TGTGCCAGCAGTCAAAACGGCTTGTCCAAAAACATTCAGTACTTC CASSQNGLSKNIQYF
TRBJ2-5 - TRBV5-1 - TGCGCCAGCAGCACCTCCCAAGAGACCCAGTACTTC CASSTSQETQYF
TRBJ2-7 - TRBV28 - TGTGCCAGCAGTTTCGGGGGTGGAGAGTACGAGCAGTACTTC CASSFGGGEYEQYF
TRBJ2-3 once TRBV5-1 TRBD2 TGCGCCAGCAGCAATCCGGGACTAGCGGCCACAGATACGCAGTATTTT CASSNPGLAATDTQYF
TRBJ2-6 - TRBV5-1 - TGCGCCAGCACCCGGGACACTGGAGCCAACGTCCTGACTTTC CASTRDTGANVLTF
TRBJ2-1 - TRBV5-1 - TGCGCCAGCAGCTTACCCTACAATGAGCAGTTCTTC CASSLPYNEQFF
TRBJ2-3 - TRBV28 - TGTGCCAGCAGTTTATTCGTCGGGAACCTAAGGGCCGATACGCAGTATTTT CASSLFVGNLRADTQYF
TRBJ2-1 - TRBV29-1 TRBD2 TGCAGCGTGGGACTAGCGGGAGGGGTCAATGAGCAGTTCTTC CSVGLAGGVNEQFF
TRBJ2-7 - TRBV20-1 - TGCAGTGCTAGAGATACGTACGAGCAGTACTTC CSARDTYEQYF
TRBJ2-1 - TRBV7-3 - TGTGCCAGCAGCTTATCAAGTCCCAATGAGCAGTTCTTC CASSLSSPNEQFF
TRBJ1-4 - TRBV14 - TGTGCCAGCAGCCAAGTTGCGACAGCTGCAACTAATGAAAAACTGTTTTTT CASSQVATAATNEKLFF
TRBJ2-2 few TRBV6-5 - TGTGCCAGCAGTTATATCAGGAACACCGGGGAGCTGTTTTTT CASSYIRNTGELFF
TRBJ2-1 - TRBV5-4 - TGTGCCAGCAGCTTGTCGGGCCTAGCTTCATACAATGAGCAGTTCTTC CASSLSGLASYNEQFF
TRBJ1-1 - TRBV25-1 TRBD1 TGTGCCAGCAGTGAAACCCGACAGGGCGAGGCTTTCTTT CASSETRQGEAFF
TRBJ2-7 - TRBV10-3 - TGTGCCATCAGGACGGACAGACCCAGTCGCGACGAGCAGTACTTC CAIRTDRPSRDEQYF
TRBJ2-2 once TRBV11-2 - TGTGCCAGCAGCTTAGTTGGCGGCGCCGGGGAGCTGTTTTTT CASSLVGGAGELFF